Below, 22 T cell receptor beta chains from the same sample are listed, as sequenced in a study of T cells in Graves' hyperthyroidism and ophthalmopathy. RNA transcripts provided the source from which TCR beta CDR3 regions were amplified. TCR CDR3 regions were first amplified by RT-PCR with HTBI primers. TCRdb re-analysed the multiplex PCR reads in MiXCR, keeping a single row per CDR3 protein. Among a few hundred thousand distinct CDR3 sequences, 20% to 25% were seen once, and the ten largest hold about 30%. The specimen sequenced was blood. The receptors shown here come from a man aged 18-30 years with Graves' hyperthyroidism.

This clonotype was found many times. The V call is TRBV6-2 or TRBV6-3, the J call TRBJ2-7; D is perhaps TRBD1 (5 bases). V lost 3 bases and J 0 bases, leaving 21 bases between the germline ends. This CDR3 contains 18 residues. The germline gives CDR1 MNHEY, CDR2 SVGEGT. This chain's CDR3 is CASSYDFIAGIPSYEQYF. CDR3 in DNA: TGTGCCAGCAGTTATGATTTCATCGCAGGGATTCCCTCCTACGAGCAGTACTTC.

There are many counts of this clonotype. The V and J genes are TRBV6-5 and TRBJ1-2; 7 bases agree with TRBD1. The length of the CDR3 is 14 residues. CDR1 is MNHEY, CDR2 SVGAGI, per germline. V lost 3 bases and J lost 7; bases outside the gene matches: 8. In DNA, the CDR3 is TGTGCCAGCAGTTATCCCGACAGGGTCGGTGGCTACACCTTC. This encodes CASSYPDRVGGYTF.

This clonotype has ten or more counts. The CDR3 here is CASSSPGQGNGYTF. The CDR3 DNA sequence: TGTGCCAGCAGCTCCCCCGGACAGGGTAATGGCTACACCTTC. V usage is TRBV7-9 and J usage is TRBJ1-2; TRBD1 aligns across 8 bases. CDR3 size: 14 residues. The V segment lost 4 bases and the J segment 6 bases; nucleotides outside the gene matches: 7. From germline, CDR1 is SEHNR and CDR2 FQNEAQ (reference sequence).

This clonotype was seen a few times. The CDR3 loop reads CASSPQGPREDEQYF. CDR3 nucleotides: TGTGCCAGCAGTCCACAGGGGCCCCGTGAGGACGAGCAGTACTTC. This sequence joins TRBV6-2 or TRBV6-3 and TRBJ2-7; 7 nucleotides match TRBD1. CDR3 length: 15 residues. CDR1 and CDR2 (germline): MNHEY, SVGEGT. The V segment lost 5 bases and the J segment 5 bases; nucleotides outside the gene matches: 12.

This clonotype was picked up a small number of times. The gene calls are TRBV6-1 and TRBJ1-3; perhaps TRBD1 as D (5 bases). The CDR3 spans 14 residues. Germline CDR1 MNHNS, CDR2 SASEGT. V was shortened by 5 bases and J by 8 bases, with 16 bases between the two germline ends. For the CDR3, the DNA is TGTGCCAGCAGTAAACACAGGAACCTACACACCATATATTTT. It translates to CASSKHRNLHTIYF.

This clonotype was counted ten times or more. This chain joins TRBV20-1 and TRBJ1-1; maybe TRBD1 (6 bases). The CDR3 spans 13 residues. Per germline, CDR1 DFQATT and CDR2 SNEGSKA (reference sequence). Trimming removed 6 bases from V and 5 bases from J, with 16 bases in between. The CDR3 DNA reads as TGCAGTGCCCTATTTTGGGGGCTTACTGAAGCTTTCTTT. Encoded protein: CSALFWGLTEAFF.

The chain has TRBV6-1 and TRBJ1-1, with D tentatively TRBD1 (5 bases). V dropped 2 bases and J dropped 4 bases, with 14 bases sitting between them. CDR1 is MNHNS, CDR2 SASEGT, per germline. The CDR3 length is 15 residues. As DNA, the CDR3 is TGTGCCAGCAGTGAACGCCCCCGGGGCCCCACTGAAGCTTTCTTT. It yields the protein CASSERPRGPTEAFF.

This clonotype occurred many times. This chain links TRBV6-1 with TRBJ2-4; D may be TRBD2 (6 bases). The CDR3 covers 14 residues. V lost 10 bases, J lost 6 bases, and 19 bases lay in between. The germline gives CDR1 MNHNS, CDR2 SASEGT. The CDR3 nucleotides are TGTGCCACCACACCTTTACGGGGAGGAAACATTCAGTACTTC. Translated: CATTPLRGGNIQYF.

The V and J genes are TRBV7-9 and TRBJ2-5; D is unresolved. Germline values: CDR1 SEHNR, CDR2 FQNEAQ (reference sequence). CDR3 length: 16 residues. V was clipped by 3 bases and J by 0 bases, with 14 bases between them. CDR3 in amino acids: CASSFGQPSYQETQYF. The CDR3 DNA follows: TGTGCCAGCAGCTTCGGGCAGCCGTCGTACCAAGAGACCCAGTACTTC.

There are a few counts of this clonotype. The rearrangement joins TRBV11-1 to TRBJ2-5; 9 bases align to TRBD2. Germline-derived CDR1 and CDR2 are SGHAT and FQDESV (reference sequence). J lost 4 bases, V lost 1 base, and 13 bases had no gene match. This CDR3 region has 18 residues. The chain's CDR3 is CASSLVALRGGPGETQYF. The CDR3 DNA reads TGTGCCAGCAGCTTAGTAGCGTTGCGGGGGGGCCCCGGAGAGACCCAGTACTTC.

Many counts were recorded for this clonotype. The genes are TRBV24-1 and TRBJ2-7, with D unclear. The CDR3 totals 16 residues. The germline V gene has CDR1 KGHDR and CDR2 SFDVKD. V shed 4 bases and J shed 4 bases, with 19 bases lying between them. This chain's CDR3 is CATSDPASDLPYEQYF. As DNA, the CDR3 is TGTGCCACCAGTGACCCCGCGAGCGATCTCCCATACGAGCAGTACTTC.

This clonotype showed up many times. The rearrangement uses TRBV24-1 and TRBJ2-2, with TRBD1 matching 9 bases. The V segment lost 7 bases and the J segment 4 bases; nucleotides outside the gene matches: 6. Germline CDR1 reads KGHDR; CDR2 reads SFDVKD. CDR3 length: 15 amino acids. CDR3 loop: CATSDRDRVTGELFF. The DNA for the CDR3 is TGTGCCACCAGCGACCGGGACAGGGTCACCGGGGAGCTGTTTTTT.

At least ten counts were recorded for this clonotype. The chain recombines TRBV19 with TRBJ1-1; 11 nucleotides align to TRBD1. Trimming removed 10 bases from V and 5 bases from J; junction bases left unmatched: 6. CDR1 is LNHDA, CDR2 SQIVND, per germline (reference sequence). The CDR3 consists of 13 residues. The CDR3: CATNRDRGTEAFF. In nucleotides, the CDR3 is TGTGCCACTAACCGGGACAGGGGGACTGAAGCTTTCTTT. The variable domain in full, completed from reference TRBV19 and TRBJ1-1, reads DGGITQSPKYLFRKEGQNVTLSCEQNLNHDAMYWYRQDPGQGLRLIYYSQIVNDFQKGDIAEGYSVSREKKESFPLTVTSAQKNPTAFYLCATNRDRGTEAFFGQGTRLTVV.

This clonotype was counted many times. The CDR3 sequence: CSVPGQGGGYTF. CDR3 nucleotides: TGCAGCGTTCCCGGACAGGGCGGCGGCTACACCTTC. The chain is built from TRBV29-1 and TRBJ1-2, with TRBD1 identical over 8 bases. V lost 5 bases and J lost 8; bases outside the gene matches: 7. Per the germline V gene, CDR1 is SQVTM and CDR2 is ANQGSEA. The CDR3 has 12 residues.

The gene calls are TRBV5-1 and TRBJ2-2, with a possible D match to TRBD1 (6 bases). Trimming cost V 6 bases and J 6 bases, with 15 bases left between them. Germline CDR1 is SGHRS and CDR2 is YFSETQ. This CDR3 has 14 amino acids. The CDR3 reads CASTTGTSAGELFF. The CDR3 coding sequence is TGCGCCAGCACAACAGGGACGTCGGCCGGGGAGCTGTTTTTT.

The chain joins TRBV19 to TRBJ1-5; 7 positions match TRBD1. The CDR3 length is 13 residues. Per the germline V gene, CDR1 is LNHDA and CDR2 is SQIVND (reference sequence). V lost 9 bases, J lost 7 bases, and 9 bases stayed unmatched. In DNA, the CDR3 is TGTGCCAGCAGAAGCCAACAGGGGCAGCCCCAGCATTTT. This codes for CASRSQQGQPQHF.

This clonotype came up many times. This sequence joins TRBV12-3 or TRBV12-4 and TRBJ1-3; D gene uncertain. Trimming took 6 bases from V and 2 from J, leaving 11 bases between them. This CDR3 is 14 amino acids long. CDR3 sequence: CASSIAGTGNTIYF. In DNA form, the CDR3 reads TGTGCCAGCAGCATTGCAGGAACTGGAAACACCATATATTTT.

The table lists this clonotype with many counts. The CDR3 here is CSVFMGTGIAGANVLTF. Here the CDR3 DNA reads TGCAGCGTGTTTATGGGGACAGGGATCGCTGGGGCCAACGTCCTGACTTTC. The V gene is TRBV29-1, the J gene TRBJ2-6, with TRBD1 matching over 9 bases. The CDR3 is 17 amino acids. CDR1 and CDR2 (germline): SQVTM, ANQGSEA. J gave up 2 bases and V 6 bases, and 11 bases lay outside the gene matches.

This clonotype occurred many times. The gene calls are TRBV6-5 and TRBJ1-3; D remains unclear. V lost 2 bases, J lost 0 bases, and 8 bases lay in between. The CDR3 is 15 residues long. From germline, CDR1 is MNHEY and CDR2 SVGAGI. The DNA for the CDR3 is TGTGCCAGCAGTTACGTCGCCTCCTCTGGAAACACCATATATTTT. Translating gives CASSYVASSGNTIYF.

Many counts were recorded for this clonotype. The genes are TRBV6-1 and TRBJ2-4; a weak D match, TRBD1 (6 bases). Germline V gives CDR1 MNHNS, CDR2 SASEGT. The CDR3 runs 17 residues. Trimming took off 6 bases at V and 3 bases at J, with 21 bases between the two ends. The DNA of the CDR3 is TGTGCCAGCAGACAAACCCGGACAGAGCCGGGCAAAAACATTCAGTACTTC. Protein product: CASRQTRTEPGKNIQYF.

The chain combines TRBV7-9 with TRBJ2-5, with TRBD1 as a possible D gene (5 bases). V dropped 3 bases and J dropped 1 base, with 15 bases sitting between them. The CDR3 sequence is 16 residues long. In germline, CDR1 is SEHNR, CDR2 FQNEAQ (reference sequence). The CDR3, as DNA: TGTGCCAGCAGCTTGGCCGACAGACCGATCCAAGAGACCCAGTACTTC. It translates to CASSLADRPIQETQYF.

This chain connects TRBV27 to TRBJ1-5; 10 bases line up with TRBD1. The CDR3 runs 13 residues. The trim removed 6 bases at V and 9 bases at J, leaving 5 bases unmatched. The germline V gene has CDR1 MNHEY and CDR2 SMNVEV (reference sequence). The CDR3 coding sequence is TGTGCCAGCAGGGGACAGGGGTTGACGCCCCAGCATTTT. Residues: CASRGQGLTPQHF.